The 17 T cell receptor beta chains below were found in one sample sequenced in a study of neoadjuvant anti-PD-1 for oral cavity cancer. Only in-frame clones appear in the TCRdb table, and some are missing; sequencing was by immunoSEQ multiplex PCR. This table holds about 13,000 clones, 67% found once. Described time point: after neoadjuvant nivolumab, at surgical resection. The specimen was PBMCs, collected after nivolumab (anti-PD-1) treatment. These receptors originate from a person aged 35 to 85 with oral cavity squamous cell carcinoma.

The rearrangement links TRBV6-1 to TRBJ1-3, with D perhaps matching TRBD1 (5 bases). The germline V gene has CDR1 MNHNS and CDR2 SASEGT. The CDR3 is made up of 15 amino acids. Trimming cost V 5 bases and J 0 bases, with 11 bases left between them. In DNA, the CDR3 is TGTGCCAGCAGTCGGGCGGGGCCCTCTGGAAACACCATATATTTT. Translated: CASSRAGPSGNTIYF.

The chain recombines TRBV6-6 with TRBJ2-3, with 8 bases aligning to TRBD2. The CDR3 is 16 residues long. Germline values: CDR1 MNHNY, CDR2 SVGAGI (reference sequence). V was pared by 2 bases and J by 9 bases, with 13 bases of the junction left unmatched. DNA for the CDR3: TGTGCCAGCAGTTACCGGGCTAGCGGGTCTGCCGAAACGCAGTATTTT. It specifies CASSYRASGSAETQYF.

V gene TRBV10-3 combines with J gene TRBJ2-7, with a tentative D call TRBD2 (6 bases). Germline loops: CDR1 ENHRY, CDR2 SYGVKD. This CDR3 has 14 amino acids. V shed 6 bases and J shed 2 bases, with 14 bases lying between them. CDR3 DNA sequence: TGTGCCATCAGCCAGGAGGGGTTGACCTACGAGCAGTACTTC. It specifies CAISQEGLTYEQYF.

The chain is built from TRBV10-1 and TRBJ1-4; 7 bases agree with TRBD1. CDR1 is WNHNN and CDR2 is SYGVQD in the germline V gene (reference sequence). V was pared by 6 bases and J by 4 bases, with 2 bases of the junction left unmatched. The CDR3 sequence is 13 residues long. The CDR3 region is CASSRQGNEKLFF. The DNA of the CDR3 is TGCGCCAGCAGCCGACAGGGTAATGAAAAACTGTTTTTT.

This clone has a handful of counts. The chain recombines TRBV19 with TRBJ1-5, with D uncertain. This CDR3 spans 14 amino acids. V lost 5 bases and J lost 3, with 11 bases in between. Per germline, CDR1 LNHDA and CDR2 SQIVND (reference sequence). This CDR3 is CASSDRTHNQPQHF. Here the CDR3 DNA reads TGTGCCAGTAGTGATCGGACCCACAATCAGCCCCAGCATTTT.

This chain joins TRBV5-4 and TRBJ2-5; D unresolved. Germline assignment: CDR1 SGHNT and CDR2 YYREEE (reference sequence). The V end lost 3 bases, the J end lost 5 bases, and 11 bases lay between the germline ends. The CDR3 has 13 residues. The CDR3 sequence is CASSSSAAETQYF. The CDR3 region has the DNA TGTGCCAGCAGCTCGTCGGCAGCCGAGACCCAGTACTTC.

This clone was found a few times. The chain recombines TRBV7-9 with TRBJ1-1, with D uncertain. The CDR3 has 11 residues. V was pared by 5 bases and J by 9 bases, with 10 bases between. Germline V lookup: CDR1 SEHNR, CDR2 FQNEAQ (reference sequence). The CDR3 bases are TGTGCCAGCAGCACCCGACGACAAGCTTTCTTT. Its protein is CASSTRRQAFF.

The DNA for the CDR3 is TGTGCCAGCAGCCAACGACTCGTCGGGAATGAGCAGTTCTTC. Protein sequence: CASSQRLVGNEQFF. This chain uses TRBV14 with TRBJ2-1; D gene unclear. V dropped 2 bases and J dropped 7 bases, with 12 bases sitting between them. CDR1 is SGHDN and CDR2 is FVKESK in the germline V gene. The CDR3 totals 14 residues.

This chain links TRBV2 with TRBJ2-2; 7 bases align to TRBD2. The CDR3 runs 16 residues. Germline V gene lookup returns CDR1 SNHLY and CDR2 FYNNEI. J was trimmed by 4 bases and V by 2 bases; bases with no gene match: 7. The CDR3 is CASSELASGPTGELFF. The CDR3 bases are TGTGCCAGCAGTGAACTCGCTAGCGGCCCCACCGGGGAGCTGTTTTTT.

This chain connects TRBV10-3 to TRBJ2-3; no definite D call. Trimming removed 6 bases at V and 0 bases at J, with 7 bases between. CDR3 length: 13 amino acids. Germline V gene data show CDR1 as ENHRY and CDR2 as SYGVKD. CDR3 in DNA: TGTGCCATCAGCCTAGAAAGCACAGATACGCAGTATTTT. It translates to CAISLESTDTQYF.

This rearrangement joins TRBV6-1 to TRBJ2-1; no clear D gene. The length of the CDR3 is 12 residues. The germline V and J ends were trimmed by 0 bases and 11 bases, with 8 bases remaining between them. Germline assignment: CDR1 MNHNS and CDR2 SASEGT. In DNA form, the CDR3 reads TGTGCCAGCAGTGAAGCGCAGGTAAAGCAGTTCTTC. The encoded protein is CASSEAQVKQFF.

The chain combines TRBV9 with TRBJ1-5, with 7 bases identical to TRBD1. The trim removed 3 bases at V and 8 bases at J, leaving 11 bases unmatched. This CDR3 is built from 15 residues. Germline V gives CDR1 SGDLS, CDR2 YYNGEE. The CDR3 DNA follows: TGTGCCAGCAGCGCTGGGACAGCGTTGACTGAGCCCCAGCATTTT. Translated, it gives CASSAGTALTEPQHF.

The chain couples TRBV5-6 to TRBJ2-7; TRBD1 agrees at 8 bases. Germline V gene sequence: CDR1 SGHDT, CDR2 YYEEEE. This CDR3 is built from 14 residues. With V trimmed by 5 bases and J by 3 bases, 7 bases remained unmatched. The chain's CDR3 is CASSAGGGRYEQYF. In DNA form, the CDR3 reads TGTGCCAGCAGTGCAGGGGGCGGTCGCTACGAGCAGTACTTC.

The CDR3 protein is CSVGGAFGETQYF. The DNA for the CDR3 is TGCAGCGTTGGCGGAGCGTTCGGGGAGACCCAGTACTTC. The rearrangement links TRBV29-1 to TRBJ2-5; D is uncertain. CDR3 length equals 13 residues. The V gene's germline CDR1 is SQVTM and CDR2 ANQGSEA. Trimming stripped 4 bases from V and 5 bases from J, with 14 bases between.

The chain links TRBV7-8 to TRBJ2-5; D assignment may be TRBD1 or TRBD2 (5 bases each). Per the germline V gene, CDR1 is SGHVS and CDR2 is FQNEAQ. This CDR3 has 13 amino acids. V was pared by 3 bases and J by 5 bases, with 10 bases between. CDR3 loop: CASSFGWGETQYF. CDR3 coding DNA: TGTGCCAGCAGCTTTGGATGGGGGGAGACCCAGTACTTC. Full variable domain (rest looked up from reference TRBV7-8 and TRBJ2-5): GAGVSQSPRYKVAKRGQDVALRCDPISGHVSLFWYQQALGQGPEFLTYFQNEAQLDKSGLPSDRFFAERPEGSVSTLKIQRTQQEDSAVYLCASSFGWGETQYFGPGTRLLVL.

In regard to this clone: One end of the junction is discordant with germline, which a read error may explain. This chain connects TRBV7-7 to TRBJ2-5; D call uncertain. The CDR3 covers 11 residues. Germline V gene lookup returns CDR1 SSHAT and CDR2 FNYEAQ (reference sequence). CDR3 amino acids: CASSSGETQYF. The DNA for the CDR3 is TGTGCTAGCAGCTCTGGAGAGACCCAGTACTTC.

This chain links TRBV6-1 with TRBJ2-7; possible D gene TRBD2, 7 bases. Germline V gives CDR1 MNHNS, CDR2 SASEGT. The CDR3 is made up of 18 amino acids. The ends were cut back, 1 base at V and 3 bases at J, with 22 bases in the middle. The chain's CDR3 is CASSEGRQGLREFYEQYF. The CDR3 DNA sequence: TGTGCCAGCAGTGAAGGGCGGCAGGGGTTGCGGGAGTTCTACGAGCAGTACTTC.